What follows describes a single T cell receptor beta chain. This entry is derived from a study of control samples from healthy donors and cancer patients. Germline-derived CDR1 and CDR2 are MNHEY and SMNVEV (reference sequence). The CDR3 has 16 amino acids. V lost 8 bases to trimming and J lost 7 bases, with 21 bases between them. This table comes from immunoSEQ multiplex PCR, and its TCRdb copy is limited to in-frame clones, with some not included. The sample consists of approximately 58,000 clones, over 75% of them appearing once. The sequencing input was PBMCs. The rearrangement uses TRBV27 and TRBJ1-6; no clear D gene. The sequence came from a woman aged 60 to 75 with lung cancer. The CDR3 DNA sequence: TGTGCCAGCTCTCTAGTGTTTGGGTCAGCGAATTCACCCCTCCACTTT. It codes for CASSLVFGSANSPLHF.